This T cell receptor beta chain was profiled in a study of blood T cell repertoires in COVID-19. Overall study context: Samples came from the United States, Italy and Spain, spanning acute and convalescent COVID-19. PBMCs, B-cell-depleted T cells, or T cells were the source of the cDNA or gDNA that made up the material.

In the original analysis: Scientists estimated how many nucleated cells there were by amplifying reference gene primers. Profiling relied on immunoSEQ multiplex PCR, and the TCRdb table lists in-frame clones only, not all of them. V, J and clone size derive from that table, while D and trimming were established from the DNA sequence. The sample contains 140,000 or so clones, 85% of which appear only once. The study assigned cohorts using participant-reported clinical history. The CDR3 covers 14 residues. V dropped 5 bases and J dropped 6; count of bases not matched to a gene: 3. Germline V lookup: CDR1 SGHVS, CDR2 FQNEAQ.

The chain uses TRBV7-8 and TRBJ1-6; TRBD1 matches 8 bases. Sequencing input: PBMCs or T cells enriched from blood (not recorded which). This TCR was recovered from a woman aged 40 to 55 who had recovered from COVID-19. This CDR3 is CASSQGASNSPLHF. The CDR3 DNA reads as TGTGCCAGCAGCCAGGGGGCCAGTAATTCACCCCTCCACTTT.